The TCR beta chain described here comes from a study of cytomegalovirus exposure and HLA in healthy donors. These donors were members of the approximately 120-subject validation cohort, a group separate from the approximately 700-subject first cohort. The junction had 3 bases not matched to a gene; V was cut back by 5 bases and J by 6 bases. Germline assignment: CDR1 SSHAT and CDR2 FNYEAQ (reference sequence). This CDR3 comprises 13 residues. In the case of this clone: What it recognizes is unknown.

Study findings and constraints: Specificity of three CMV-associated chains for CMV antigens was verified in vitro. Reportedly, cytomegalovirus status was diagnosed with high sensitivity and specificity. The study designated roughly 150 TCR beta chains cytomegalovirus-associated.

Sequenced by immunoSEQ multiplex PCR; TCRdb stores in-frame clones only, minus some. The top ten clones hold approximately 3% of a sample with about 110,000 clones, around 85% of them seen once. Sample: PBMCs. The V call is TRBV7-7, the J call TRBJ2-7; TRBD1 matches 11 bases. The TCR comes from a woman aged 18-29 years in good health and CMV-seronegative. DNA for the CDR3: TGTGCCAGCAGCCTGGGGACAGGGGGCGAGCAGTACTTC. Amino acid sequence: CASSLGTGGEQYF.